This is a list of T cell receptor beta chains from one sample in a study of Graves' ophthalmopathy and Graves' hyperthyroidism. TCRdb re-analysed the multiplex PCR reads in MiXCR, keeping a single row per CDR3 protein. The sample consists of about 740,000 distinct CDR3 sequences, around 40% of them appearing once. Sequencing was carried out using peripheral blood. These receptors were obtained from an adult man with Graves' ophthalmopathy. Both conserved end residues are part of each CDR3. The D gene is left open where the match is weak. Size is stated for part of the rows, as once, few or many counts, or as a class when the clone is expanded.

d_gene	v_gene	abundance	j_gene	CDR3nt	CDR3aa
TRBD1	TRBV29-1	many	TRBJ2-2	TGCAGCGTAGACGGGACAGGTAACACCGGGGAGCTGTTTTTT	CSVDGTGNTGELFF
.	TRBV4-3	few	TRBJ1-2	TGCGCCAGCAGCCAAGTGATGGGATCTAACTATGGCTACACCTTC	CASSQVMGSNYGYTF
TRBD1	TRBV10-2	many	TRBJ1-1	TGCGCCAGCAGCTCACAGGGGGATGGCACTGAAGCTTTCTTT	CASSSQGDGTEAFF
.	TRBV25-1	.	TRBJ2-2	TGTGCCAGCAGCCAGGACGGCCTCGGGGAGCTGTTTTTT	CASSQDGLGELFF
.	TRBV25-1	.	TRBJ1-4	TGTGCCAGCAGTGATAGCGGGGGAGAAAAACTGTTTTTT	CASSDSGGEKLFF
.	TRBV12-3/TRBV12-4	many	TRBJ2-5	TGTGCCAGCAGCGCCATCGGAAGACAAGAGACCCAGTACTTC	CASSAIGRQETQYF
.	TRBV7-3	many	TRBJ1-1	TGTGCCAGCAGCTTAACACAGAACACTGAAGCTTTCTTT	CASSLTQNTEAFF
.	TRBV20-1	few	TRBJ1-3	TGCAGTGTTATTGACGGAAACACCATATATTTT	CSVIDGNTIYF
TRBD1	TRBV9	many	TRBJ1-3	TGTGCCAGCAGCATAGGACAGGGTTCGGCCTCTGGAAACACCATATATTTT	CASSIGQGSASGNTIYF
.	TRBV7-6	.	TRBJ2-5	TGTGCCAGCAGCTTAGTTAGGGGTTCGGAGACCCAGTACTTC	CASSLVRGSETQYF
.	TRBV19	many	TRBJ1-5	TGTGCCAGTAGTTCGGCCCGCAATCAGCCCCAGCATTTT	CASSSARNQPQHF
TRBD1	TRBV9	.	TRBJ1-6	TGTGCCAGCAAAAGTGGGGGACAGGTGAATTCACCCCTCCACTTT	CASKSGGQVNSPLHF
TRBD1	TRBV12-3/TRBV12-4	few	TRBJ1-1	TGTGCCAGCAGTCGCTTGACAGGGGGGACTGAAGCTTTCTTT	CASSRLTGGTEAFF
.	TRBV25-1	many	TRBJ1-2	TGTGCCAGCTCACCACCGGGCAGGCCCCGGGGCGGTGGCTACACCTTC	CASSPPGRPRGGGYTF
.	TRBV7-6	.	TRBJ1-5	TGTGCCGCTAGTCTTAATCAGCCCCAGCATTTT	CAASLNQPQHF
.	TRBV25-1	.	TRBJ1-1	TGTGCCAGCAGTGCTCCCCGTCAAGTGAGCACTGAAGCTTTCTTT	CASSAPRQVSTEAFF
.	TRBV6-5	few	TRBJ2-7	TGTGCCAGCAGAACCCCCACAGGTAACGAGCAGTACTTC	CASRTPTGNEQYF
.	TRBV7-3	few	TRBJ2-7	TGTGCCAGCAGCTCTCAGGGAGGCCCCTACGAGCAGTACTTC	CASSSQGGPYEQYF
.	TRBV7-7	.	TRBJ1-4	TGTGCCAGCAGCTTAAACAGAAATGAAAAACTGTTTTTT	CASSLNRNEKLFF
.	TRBV2	many	TRBJ1-2	TGTGCCAGCAGTTTATCCCCTCGGCCAGGGCGCTCCGTCTATGGCTACACCTTC	CASSLSPRPGRSVYGYTF
.	TRBV29-1	.	TRBJ2-3	TGCAGCGTTGATCGAGCCCTGGGTTTCACAGATACGCAGTATTTT	CSVDRALGFTDTQYF
TRBD1	TRBV19	.	TRBJ1-5	TGTGCCAGTAGTTCTAACCCCAGGGGGAAAGGACAGCCCCAGCATTTT	CASSSNPRGKGQPQHF
.	TRBV2	many	TRBJ2-5	TGTGCCAGCAGTGAAGCGCTTTTGGGGCAAGAGACCCAGTACTTC	CASSEALLGQETQYF
TRBD2	TRBV2	.	TRBJ2-7	TGTGCCAGCAGTGCCGGGGGGGTATCCTACGAGCAGTACTTC	CASSAGGVSYEQYF
.	TRBV2	few	TRBJ1-1	TGTGCCAGCCAATACAAGGGCTCTAATTCTGAAGCTTTCTTT	CASQYKGSNSEAFF
.	TRBV5-8	few	TRBJ1-2	TGTGCCAGCAGCTTTCTCCACGGCCTCTATGGCTACACCTTC	CASSFLHGLYGYTF
.	TRBV20-1	.	TRBJ1-5	TGCAGTGCTAAGGCTGGCAATCAGCCCCAGCATTTT	CSAKAGNQPQHF
.	TRBV7-9	few	TRBJ1-6	TGTGCCAGCAGCTTAGTGCCCCAGGGCTCCTATAATTCACCCCTCCACTTT	CASSLVPQGSYNSPLHF
.	TRBV10-3	.	TRBJ1-6	TGTGCCAGCAGTTACCCGGGACACAATTCACCCCTCCACTTT	CASSYPGHNSPLHF
.	TRBV4-1	.	TRBJ1-5	TGCGCCAGCAGCCAAGATTGGGAAGTCGCTCAGCCCCAGCATTTT	CASSQDWEVAQPQHF
TRBD1	TRBV12-3/TRBV12-4	many	TRBJ2-7	TGTGCCAGCAGTCCAAGGGGACAGGGGTTCGAGTACTTC	CASSPRGQGFEYF
.	TRBV7-9	.	TRBJ1-6	TGTGCCAGCAGCTTAGTAGGGACGGAGCTCCACTTT	CASSLVGTELHF
TRBD1	TRBV5-1	.	TRBJ2-7	TGCGCCAACCCTACCGACAGGGCGAGATACTACGAGCAGTACTTC	CANPTDRARYYEQYF
.	TRBV20-1	.	TRBJ1-1	TGCAGTGCTAGATTTCAGCCTAACACTGAAGCTTTCTTT	CSARFQPNTEAFF
.	TRBV10-3	.	TRBJ1-2	TGTGCCATCACGCGGGGTTATGGCTACACCTTC	CAITRGYGYTF
.	TRBV7-9	once	TRBJ2-3	TGTGTCAGCAGCATACGGATGAGGGATACGCAGTATTTT	CVSSIRMRDTQYF
.	TRBV7-8	many	TRBJ2-7	TGTGCCAGCAGCTTAGTAGGGGAACAGGGTCTCGAGCAGTACTTC	CASSLVGEQGLEQYF
TRBD1	TRBV7-9	.	TRBJ1-5	TGTGCCAGCCTAGACAGGGTCAATCAGCCCCAGCATTTT	CASLDRVNQPQHF
TRBD1	TRBV12-5	few	TRBJ1-1	TGTGCTAGTGGTTTGGGACAGGGGACGGCTTTCTTT	CASGLGQGTAFF
TRBD1	TRBV2	.	TRBJ1-2	TGTGCCAGCAGTGAATGGGACAGGGGCTATGGCTACACCTTC	CASSEWDRGYGYTF
.	TRBV9	.	TRBJ1-1	TGTGCCGGCAGCCGTGGGGGAAACAGGGAACACACTGAAGCTTTCTTT	CAGSRGGNREHTEAFF
.	TRBV20-1	.	TRBJ1-2	TGCAGTGCTAGAGAACGACAAGGAGGGGCTGGCTACACCTTC	CSARERQGGAGYTF
TRBD1	TRBV25-1	.	TRBJ2-2	TGTGCCAGCAGCCACAGGGGCTTGAACACCGGGGAGCTGTTTTTT	CASSHRGLNTGELFF
.	TRBV28	.	TRBJ1-2	TGTGCCAGCAGTTTACTGGGGGTCTATGGCTACACCTTC	CASSLLGVYGYTF
.	TRBV19	.	TRBJ2-2	TGTGCCAGTAGCGGTCAAGGGTCCACCGGGGAGCTGTTTTTT	CASSGQGSTGELFF
.	TRBV6-1	once	TRBJ2-3	TGCGCCAGCAGTGAGGCCAGCGGAAACACAGATACGCAGTATTTT	CASSEASGNTDTQYF
TRBD2	TRBV20-1	few	TRBJ2-7	TGCAGTGCCTTAAGCGGGGATTTCACCTACGAGCAGTACTTC	CSALSGDFTYEQYF
.	TRBV25-1	.	TRBJ1-6	TGTGCCAGCAGTATCAACAGGAATTCACCCCTCCACTTT	CASSINRNSPLHF
.	TRBV11-2	.	TRBJ2-7	TGTGCCAGCAGCTTATCTCTAGGTTCTCACCACGAGCAGTACTTC	CASSLSLGSHHEQYF
.	TRBV25-1	many	TRBJ2-7	TGTGCCAGCAGTGACCGCGGAACAGGACCCGAAAAAAACCTTTCCTACGAGCAGTACTTC	CASSDRGTGPEKNLSYEQYF